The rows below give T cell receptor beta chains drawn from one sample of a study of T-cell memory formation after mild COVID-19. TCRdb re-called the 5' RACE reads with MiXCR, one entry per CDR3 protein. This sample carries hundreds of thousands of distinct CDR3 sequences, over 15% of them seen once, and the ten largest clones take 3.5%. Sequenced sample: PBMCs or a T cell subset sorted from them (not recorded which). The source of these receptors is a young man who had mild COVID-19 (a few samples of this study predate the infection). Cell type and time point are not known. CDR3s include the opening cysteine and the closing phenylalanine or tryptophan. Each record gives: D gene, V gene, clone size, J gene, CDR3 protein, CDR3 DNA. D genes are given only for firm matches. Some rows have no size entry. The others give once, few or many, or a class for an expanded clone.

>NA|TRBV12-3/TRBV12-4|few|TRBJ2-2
CASSPLSEELFF
TGTGCCAGCAGCCCCCTATCTGAGGAGCTGTTTTTT
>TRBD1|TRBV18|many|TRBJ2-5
CASSPRLGQGRETQYF
TGTGCCAGCTCACCCCGACTCGGACAGGGGAGAGAGACCCAGTACTTC
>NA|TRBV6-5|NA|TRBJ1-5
CASSNPSQPQHF
TGTGCCAGCAGTAACCCGAGTCAGCCCCAGCATTTT
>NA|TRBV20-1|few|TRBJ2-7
CSASGGAKGEQYF
TGCAGTGCTAGCGGGGGCGCGAAGGGCGAGCAGTACTTC
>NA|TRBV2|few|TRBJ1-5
CASSVGSDQPQHF
TGTGCCAGCAGTGTAGGGTCGGATCAGCCCCAGCATTTT
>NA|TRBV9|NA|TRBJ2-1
CASSARGTLGEQFF
TGTGCCAGCAGCGCCCGGGGGACTCTAGGTGAGCAGTTCTTC
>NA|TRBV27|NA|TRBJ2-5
CASSSRVRETQYF
TGTGCCAGCAGTTCGCGGGTAAGGGAGACCCAGTACTTC
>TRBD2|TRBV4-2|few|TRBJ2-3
CASSQASGGYTDTQYF
TGTGCCAGCAGCCAAGCTAGCGGGGGGTACACAGATACGCAGTATTTT
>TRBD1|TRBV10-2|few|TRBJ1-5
CASSLTGNSDQPQHF
TGCGCCAGCAGTCTGACAGGGAATAGTGATCAGCCCCAGCATTTT
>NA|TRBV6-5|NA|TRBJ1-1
CASSVDTGDTEAFF
TGTGCCAGCAGCGTAGACACCGGAGACACTGAAGCTTTCTTT
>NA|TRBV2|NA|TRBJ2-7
CASSGQPDSEQYF
TGTGCCAGCAGTGGGCAGCCGGACTCCGAGCAGTACTTC
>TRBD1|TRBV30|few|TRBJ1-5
CAWGRGAQPQHF
TGTGCCTGGGGCAGGGGGGCTCAGCCCCAGCATTTT
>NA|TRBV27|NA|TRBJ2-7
CASSQRVGEQYF
TGTGCCAGCAGCCAAAGGGTTGGCGAGCAGTACTTC
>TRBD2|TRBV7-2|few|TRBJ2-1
CASTIGRGGAGEQFF
TGTGCCAGCACCATAGGGCGGGGGGGCGCCGGTGAGCAGTTCTTC
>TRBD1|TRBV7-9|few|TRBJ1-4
CASTPQGGEKLFF
TGTGCCAGCACCCCACAGGGGGGTGAAAAACTGTTTTTT
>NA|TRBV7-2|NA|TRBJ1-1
CASSQSRVEAFF
TGTGCCAGCAGCCAATCTAGGGTTGAAGCTTTCTTT
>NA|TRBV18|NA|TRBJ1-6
CASSPRQGDSAPLHF
TGTGCCAGCTCACCACGGCAGGGAGATAGCGCACCCCTCCACTTT
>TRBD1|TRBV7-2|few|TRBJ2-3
CASRRDRNTDTQYF
TGTGCCAGCAGACGGGACAGAAACACAGATACGCAGTATTTT
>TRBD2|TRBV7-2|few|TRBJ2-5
CASSFSSGGSGTQYF
TGTGCCAGCAGCTTCTCGAGCGGGGGCTCGGGGACCCAGTACTTC
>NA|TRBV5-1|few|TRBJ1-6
CASSLRPGRESPLHF
TGCGCCAGCAGCTTGAGGCCCGGACGCGAGTCACCCCTCCACTTT
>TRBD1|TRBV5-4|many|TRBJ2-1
CASSEGQGNEQFF
TGTGCCAGCAGCGAGGGACAGGGGAATGAGCAGTTCTTC
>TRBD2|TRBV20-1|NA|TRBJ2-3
CSARDLGLSTDTQYF
TGCAGTGCTAGAGATTTGGGACTAAGCACAGATACGCAGTATTTT
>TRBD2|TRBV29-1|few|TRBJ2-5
CSVGSQRGIETQYF
TGCAGCGTGGGGAGCCAGCGGGGGATAGAGACCCAGTACTTC
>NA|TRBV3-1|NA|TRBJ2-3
CASSQDYLGGYTQYF
TGTGCCAGCAGCCAAGATTACCTGGGAGGATATACGCAGTATTTT
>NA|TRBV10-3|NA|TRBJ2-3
CAISGNRRGADTQYF
TGTGCCATCAGTGGGAATCGGAGGGGAGCAGATACGCAGTATTTT
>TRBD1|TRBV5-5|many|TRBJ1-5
CASSPGTAGFSNQPQHF
TGTGCCAGCAGCCCCGGGACAGCCGGATTTAGCAATCAGCCCCAGCATTTT
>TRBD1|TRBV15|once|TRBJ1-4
CATKGTGPTATNEKLFF
TGTGCCACCAAAGGGACAGGGCCCACCGCAACTAATGAAAAACTGTTTTTT
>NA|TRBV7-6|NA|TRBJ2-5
CASSLGSETQYF
TGTGCCAGCAGCTTAGGGTCAGAGACCCAGTACTTC
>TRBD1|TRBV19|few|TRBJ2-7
CASSPRTGVNEQYF
TGTGCCAGTAGTCCTCGGACAGGGGTGAACGAGCAGTACTTC
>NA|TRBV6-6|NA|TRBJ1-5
CASSLDLGRSNQPQHF
TGTGCCAGCAGCCTCGATCTGGGCAGGTCCAATCAGCCCCAGCATTTT
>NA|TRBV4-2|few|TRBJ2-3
CASSQWAGADLDTQYF
TGTGCCAGCAGCCAATGGGCCGGGGCCGACTTGGATACGCAGTATTTT
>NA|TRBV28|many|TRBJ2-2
CASRLQNTGELFF
TGTGCCAGCAGGCTCCAAAACACCGGGGAGCTGTTTTTT
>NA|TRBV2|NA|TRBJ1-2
CASSVRVRSSGYTF
TGTGCCAGCAGTGTCCGGGTCCGGAGTTCTGGCTACACCTTC
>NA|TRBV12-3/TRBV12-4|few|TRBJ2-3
CASSLRLRSTDTQYF
TGTGCCAGCAGTTTGCGGCTCCGCAGCACAGATACGCAGTATTTT
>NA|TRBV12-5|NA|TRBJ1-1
CASGSQGTEAFF
TGTGCTAGTGGTTCCCAGGGAACTGAAGCTTTCTTT
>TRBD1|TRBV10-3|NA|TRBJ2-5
CAIRGTGDQETQYF
TGTGCCATCAGGGGGACAGGGGACCAAGAGACCCAGTACTTC
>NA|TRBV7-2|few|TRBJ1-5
CASSPMNSNQPQHF
TGTGCCAGCAGCCCTATGAATAGCAATCAGCCCCAGCATTTT
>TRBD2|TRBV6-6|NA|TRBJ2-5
CASSYGSAGGQETQYF
TGTGCCAGCAGTTATGGGTCGGCGGGGGGACAAGAGACCCAGTACTTC
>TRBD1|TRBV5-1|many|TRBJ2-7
CASSIGQVPNGEQYF
TGCGCCAGCAGCATCGGACAGGTTCCCAACGGGGAGCAGTACTTC
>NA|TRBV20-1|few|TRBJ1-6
CSARPGGPNSPLHF
TGCAGTGCTAGACCGGGGGGCCCTAATTCACCCCTCCACTTT
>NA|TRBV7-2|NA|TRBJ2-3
CASSLARRVDTQYF
TGTGCCAGCAGCTTAGCGCGGAGGGTAGATACGCAGTATTTT
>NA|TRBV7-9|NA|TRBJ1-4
CASSSQSNEKLFF
TGTGCCAGCAGCTCCCAGAGTAATGAAAAACTGTTTTTT
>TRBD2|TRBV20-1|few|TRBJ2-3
CSARDTSGGASDTQYF
TGCAGTGCTAGAGACACTAGCGGGGGGGCTTCGGATACGCAGTATTTT
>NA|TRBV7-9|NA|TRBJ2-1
CASSLTRGVPLGKEQFF
TGTGCCAGCAGCTTAACCCGGGGAGTCCCGCTGGGTAAGGAGCAGTTCTTC
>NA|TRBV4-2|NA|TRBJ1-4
CASSQVDEKLFF
TGTGCCAGCAGCCAAGTCGATGAAAAACTGTTTTTT
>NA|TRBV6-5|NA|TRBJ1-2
CASRDAGSGYTF
TGTGCCAGCAGAGACGCGGGGTCTGGCTACACCTTC
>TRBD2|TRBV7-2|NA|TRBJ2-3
CASSLLAGGDDTQYF
TGTGCCAGCAGCTTGTTAGCGGGGGGGGATGATACGCAGTATTTT
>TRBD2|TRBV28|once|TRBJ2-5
CASSYGSGGTAAPETQYF
TGTGCCAGCAGTTATGGGAGCGGGGGGACGGCCGCCCCAGAGACCCAGTACTTC
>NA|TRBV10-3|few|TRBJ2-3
CAISEVAGGGADTQYF
TGTGCCATCAGTGAGGTTGCAGGGGGAGGGGCAGATACGCAGTATTTT
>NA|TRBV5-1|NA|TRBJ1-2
CASNTGQGYGYTF
TGCGCCAGCAACACCGGCCAGGGCTATGGCTACACCTTC